The 26 T cell receptor beta chains listed next were all sequenced from one sample in a study of T cells in Graves' hyperthyroidism and ophthalmopathy. Amplification of TCR beta CDR3 regions was performed using RNA transcripts as template. The HTBI set primed first-round TCR CDR3 RT-PCR. TCRdb reanalysed the multiplex PCR reads using MiXCR and keeps one entry per CDR3 protein. The repertoire has 550,000 to 650,000 distinct CDR3 sequences, about 15% of them found once; the top ten carry 5.8%. Sequenced input: blood. The receptors derive from a woman aged 25-40 years with Graves' hyperthyroidism that later progressed to Graves' ophthalmopathy.

This clonotype was recorded at least ten times. The V call is TRBV30, the J call TRBJ2-2; D remains ambiguous. In germline, CDR1 is GTSNPN, CDR2 SVGIG (reference sequence). Trimming shortened V by 7 bases and J by 0 bases, and 9 bases separated the two germline ends. CDR3 length: 13 residues. The CDR3 reads CAFRVTNTGELFF. In nucleotides, the CDR3 is TGTGCCTTTAGGGTGACGAACACCGGGGAGCTGTTTTTT.

This clonotype was seen ten or more times. The chain has TRBV11-1 and TRBJ2-7; 7 bases map to TRBD2. The length of the CDR3 is 12 residues. V lost 5 bases and J lost 2; bases outside the gene matches: 0. Germline CDR1 and CDR2: SGHAT and FQDESV (reference sequence). CDR3 DNA: TGTGCCAGCAGCGGACTAGCCTACGAGCAGTACTTC. This gives the protein CASSGLAYEQYF.

Many counts were recorded for this clonotype. The chain carries TRBV14 and TRBJ2-7; TRBD2 agrees at 11 bases. Germline values: CDR1 SGHDN, CDR2 FVKESK. The CDR3 consists of 18 residues. Unmatched junction bases numbered 10, after V lost 0 bases and J lost 3 bases. The DNA of the CDR3 is TGTGCCAGCAGCCAAGAAGCTAGCGGGAGGTCGGCGGGCTACGAGCAGTACTTC. This translates into CASSQEASGRSAGYEQYF.

About this clonotype itself: A much larger clone differs from this one at a single base, so this may be a read error. The chain uses TRBV11-3 and TRBJ1-6, with 8 bases lining up with TRBD1. The CDR3 has 16 amino acids. CDR1 and CDR2 (germline): SGHNT, YENEEA. CDR3 amino acids: CDSSSAGQGSNSPLHF. Written as DNA, the CDR3 is TGTGACAGCAGCTCAGCCGGACAGGGAAGTAATTCACCCCTCCACTTT. The complete variable domain, with remaining parts taken from reference TRBV11-3 and TRBJ1-6, reads EAGVVQSPRYKIIEKKQPVAFWCNPISGHNTLYWYLQNLGQGPELLIRYENEEAVDDSQLPKDRFSAERLKGVDSTLKIQPAELGDSAVYLCDSSSAGQGSNSPLHFGNGTRLTVT.

This clonotype was observed many times. V gene TRBV6-1 combines with J gene TRBJ2-1; possibly TRBD2 for D (5 bases). Trimming cost V 7 bases and J 2 bases, with 18 bases left between them. CDR3 size: 16 residues. CDR1 and CDR2 from the germline V gene are MNHNS and SASEGT. The CDR3 DNA reads TGTGCCAGCACCCTTCCTCTAGCACTCACCTACAATGAGCAGTTCTTC. This encodes CASTLPLALTYNEQFF.

Only a few counts were recorded for this clonotype. The chain is built from TRBV6-1 and TRBJ1-2; TRBD1 matches at 8 bases. V shed 6 bases and J 4 bases; nucleotides not matched to a gene: 7. CDR1 is MNHNS and CDR2 is SASEGT in the germline V gene. The CDR3 contains 14 residues. CDR3 loop: CASRRGQGPYGYTF. CDR3 coding DNA: TGTGCCAGCAGGAGAGGACAGGGCCCCTATGGCTACACCTTC.

This clonotype has ten or more counts. V usage is TRBV6-2 or TRBV6-3 and J usage is TRBJ2-5; 7 positions agree with TRBD1. This CDR3 contains 15 residues. The V segment lost 5 bases and the J segment 8 bases; nucleotides outside the gene matches: 14. CDR1 is MNHEY and CDR2 is SVGEGT in the germline V gene. The CDR3 sequence: CASSTRTGGPGTQYF. In DNA, the CDR3 is TGTGCCAGCAGTACTCGGACAGGAGGACCTGGAACCCAGTACTTC.

This clonotype was observed a few times. The chain combines TRBV27 with TRBJ2-2, with D possibly TRBD1 on 5 matching bases. Between the trimmed V and J ends, which lost 6 bases and 6 bases, there was a span of 8 bases. The CDR3 is 12 residues long. Germline lookup yields CDR1 MNHEY and CDR2 SMNVEV (reference sequence). CDR3 residues: CASSGRAGELFF. CDR3 in DNA: TGTGCCAGCAGCGGCAGGGCCGGGGAGCTGTTTTTT.

This rearrangement joins TRBV19 to TRBJ1-1; D is ambiguous. The CDR3 is 16 amino acids. V gave up 3 bases and J gave up 0 bases, with 14 bases separating them. Germline V gives CDR1 LNHDA, CDR2 SQIVND (reference sequence). The chain's CDR3 is CASSIDPLSLNTEAFF. The CDR3 nucleotides are TGTGCCAGTAGTATCGACCCCCTTTCCCTGAACACTGAAGCTTTCTTT.

The V call is TRBV6-2 or TRBV6-3, the J call TRBJ2-1, with D perhaps matching TRBD2 (5 bases). The length of the CDR3 is 15 residues. Trimming removed 6 bases from V and 4 bases from J, with 16 bases in between. The germline CDR1 and CDR2 sequences are MNHEY and SVGEGT. This CDR3 reads CASSVGGSDYNEQFF. The CDR3 DNA reads TGTGCCAGCAGCGTTGGCGGGTCGGATTACAATGAGCAGTTCTTC.

On this clonotype itself: A read error is possible here, since a much larger clone lies one base away. The chain's CDR3 is CAGSGRGLAGGPTGELFF. The CDR3, as DNA: TGTGCCGGTAGTGGCCGTGGACTAGCGGGAGGGCCCACCGGGGAGCTGTTTTTT. This chain joins TRBV19 and TRBJ2-2; 15 bases agree with TRBD2. CDR3 length: 18 residues. CDR1 LNHDA and CDR2 SQIVND come from the germline V gene (reference sequence).

The chain uses TRBV30 and TRBJ1-1; D unresolved. This CDR3 is built from 13 residues. V lost 3 bases and J 0 bases, leaving 8 bases between the germline ends. Per germline, CDR1 GTSNPN and CDR2 SVGIG (reference sequence). The CDR3 DNA reads TGTGCCTGGAGCGACTTTTTGAACACTGAAGCTTTCTTT. It is translated as CAWSDFLNTEAFF.

This clonotype was recorded many times. J is TRBJ2-2 and V is TRBV2; 8 bases are shared with TRBD2. After removal of 6 bases from V and 1 base from J, the junction contained 7 bases not matched to a gene. The CDR3 runs to 16 residues. Germline CDR1 and CDR2: SNHLY and FYNNEI. CDR3 nucleotide sequence: TGTGCCAGCAGCATGCGGACTAGCAGGAACACCGGGGAGCTGTTTTTT. Its translation is CASSMRTSRNTGELFF.

As regards this clonotype: One base away lies a much larger clone, so this may be a sequencing read error. The rearrangement joins TRBV12-3 or TRBV12-4 to TRBJ1-1; possible D gene TRBD1, 6 bases. Between the trimmed V and J ends, which lost 4 bases and 6 bases, there was a span of 12 bases. The CDR3 is 13 residues long. The CDR3 is CASSSPRGAEAFF. For the CDR3, the DNA is TGTGCCAGCAGTTCTCCAAGGGGGGCTGAAGCTTTCTTT.

This clonotype was counted many times. The V call is TRBV30, the J call TRBJ1-4; the D is unclear. Trimming removed 2 bases at V and 8 bases at J, with 9 bases between. The CDR3 runs 12 residues. CDR1 and CDR2 from the germline V gene are GTSNPN and SVGIG (reference sequence). In DNA, the CDR3 is TGTGCCTGGAGTTTACCGGGGGAAAAACTGTTTTTT. It codes for CAWSLPGEKLFF.

This clonotype turned up a few times. V is TRBV30 and J is TRBJ1-2, with D unresolved. Trimming took off 1 base at V and 14 bases at J, with 17 bases between the two ends. Germline V gene sequence: CDR1 GTSNPN, CDR2 SVGIG (reference sequence). The CDR3 has 12 amino acids. CDR3 in DNA: TGTGCCTGGAGTGATCGGACGGAAAAGAAAACCTTC. Translating gives CAWSDRTEKKTF.

This clonotype was counted a single time. CDR3 protein: CSARPGQGSYGTEAFF. DNA of the CDR3: TGCAGTGCCCGGCCGGGACAGGGGTCGTACGGCACTGAAGCTTTCTTT. V and J are TRBV20-1 and TRBJ1-1, with TRBD1 identical over 10 bases. Germline V lookup: CDR1 DFQATT, CDR2 SNEGSKA (reference sequence). The CDR3 contains 16 residues. The junction had 14 bases not matched to a gene; V was cut back by 6 bases and J by 4 bases.

This clonotype has a count of ten or more. The J gene is TRBJ2-1, the V gene TRBV10-3; 9 bases match TRBD2. The CDR3 consists of 15 residues. CDR1 is ENHRY, CDR2 SYGVKD, per germline. The trim removed 6 bases at V and 8 bases at J, leaving 11 bases unmatched. CDR3 sequence: CAIRDSGRKGDEQFF. The CDR3 DNA follows: TGTGCCATCAGAGATAGCGGGAGAAAGGGGGATGAGCAGTTCTTC.

This clonotype was recorded many times. Because the CDR3's place on the DNA is in doubt, the DNA is left out and the CDR3 is given as listed by TCRdb. The rearrangement joins TRBV24-1 to TRBJ1-2. Termini included, the CDR3 measures 12 amino acids. CDR1 is KGHDR, CDR2 SFDVKD, per germline. This chain's CDR3 is CATSDFGEGYTF.

This chain joins TRBV19 and TRBJ2-5, with a weak D call TRBD2 (6 bases). This CDR3 region has 15 residues. With 4 bases removed from V and 4 bases from J, the gap between germline ends came to 16 bases. Germline V lookup: CDR1 LNHDA, CDR2 SQIVND (reference sequence). The chain's CDR3 is CASSRLGLSGETQYF. The CDR3 DNA follows: TGTGCCAGTAGTAGACTGGGACTTTCCGGAGAGACCCAGTACTTC.

This clonotype was picked up a small number of times. This chain links TRBV27 with TRBJ1-2; TRBD1 aligns across 7 bases. CDR3 length: 14 residues. The trim removed 5 bases at V and 4 bases at J, leaving 7 bases unmatched. Per germline, CDR1 MNHEY and CDR2 SMNVEV (reference sequence). CDR3 nucleotide sequence: TGTGCCAGCAGTGCGCGACAGGGCGGCTATGGCTACACCTTC. It encodes CASSARQGGYGYTF.

The table lists this clonotype with a few counts. V usage is TRBV30 and J usage is TRBJ2-7; possibly TRBD2 for D (5 bases). CDR3 size: 15 residues. With 3 bases removed from V and 1 base from J, the gap between germline ends came to 16 bases. CDR1 is GTSNPN and CDR2 is SVGIG in the germline V gene (reference sequence). For the CDR3, the DNA is TGTGCCTGGAGGGAGGTAGTCGGTCCATCCTACGAGCAGTACTTC. Translation: CAWREVVGPSYEQYF.

The sample holds many counts of this clonotype. The genes are TRBV6-2 or TRBV6-3 and TRBJ2-3; TRBD2 matches at 9 bases. This CDR3 is built from 15 residues. The ends lost 10 bases at V and 3 bases at J; junction bases unmatched: 11. Germline CDR1 and CDR2: MNHEY and SVGEGT. CDR3 protein: CATLSAGGPTDTQYF. DNA for the CDR3: TGTGCCACCCTCTCCGCGGGAGGGCCGACAGATACGCAGTATTTT.

The sample holds many counts of this clonotype. The CDR3 sequence is CASSYGAGGSTGQYF. CDR3 nucleotides: TGTGCCAGCAGTTACGGGGCAGGGGGGTCGACCGGGCAGTACTTC. The V gene is TRBV6-2 or TRBV6-3, the J gene TRBJ2-7; possible D gene TRBD1, 7 bases. The CDR3 extends over 15 amino acids. Germline V gene data show CDR1 as MNHEY and CDR2 as SVGEGT. Trimming cost V 2 bases and J 9 bases, with 20 bases left between them.

CDR3 coding DNA: TGTGCCAGCAGCGCCGGGACACTGAACACCGGGGAGCTGTTTTTT. It translates to CASSAGTLNTGELFF. The chain uses TRBV5-4 and TRBJ2-2, with D maybe TRBD1 (6 bases). Germline V CDR1 and CDR2: SGHNT, YYREEE (reference sequence). V lost 4 bases and J 1 base, leaving 11 bases between the germline ends. This CDR3 is built from 15 residues.

This clonotype was recorded at least ten times. The V call is TRBV20-1, the J call TRBJ2-1, with TRBD2 matching 12 bases. V was clipped by 2 bases and J by 5 bases; unmatched bases: 1. The CDR3 has 14 amino acids. In germline, CDR1 is DFQATT, CDR2 SNEGSKA (reference sequence). The CDR3 DNA reads as TGCAGTGCTAGACTAGCGGGAGGGGACAATGAGCAGTTCTTC. Its translation is CSARLAGGDNEQFF.